The rows below give T cell receptor beta chains drawn from one sample of a study of blood T cell repertoires in COVID-19. TCRdb keeps only in-frame clones here, not all; method: immunoSEQ multiplex PCR. The sample consists of under 300,000 clones, approximately 80% of them appearing once. The sequencing sample was made of peripheral blood. The receptor set was obtained from a woman aged 80 or older with acute or convalescent COVID-19. Each CDR3 is given without its conserved first and last residue.

length	V	J	CDR3
12	TRBV6-5	TRBJ2-3	ASSGLASTDTQY
13	TRBV19	TRBJ1-4	ASSLRDTYNEKLF
15	TRBV30	TRBJ1-1	AWSDRDRGLMNTEAF
15	TRBV4-2	TRBJ2-7	ASSPWGLAGRTYEQY
13	TRBV11-2	TRBJ2-2	ASSLTGQNTGELF
14	TRBV6-5	TRBJ2-5	ASSYSQGPGQETQY
15	TRBV5-1	TRBJ1-1	ASSLVGQGAKNTEAF
12	TRBV20-1	TRBJ2-1	SASKAGPDNEQF
13	TRBV5-1	TRBJ1-1	ASSPRTGSNTEAF
14	TRBV5-6	TRBJ2-1	ASSPPPPHRGGWEF
13	TRBV5-4	TRBJ2-3	ASSFQGHGTDTQY
13	TRBV2	TRBJ2-7	ASSEGAGGPYEQY
14	TRBV5-8	TRBJ2-5	ASSGLWSGAIETQY
12	TRBV3-1/TRBV3-2	TRBJ1-5	ASSAGGASQPQH
12	TRBV10-3	TRBJ1-1	AISPGGLNTEAF
12	TRBV5-1	TRBJ1-2	ASSGPGVYDGYT
13	TRBV29-1	TRBJ2-5	SVGGGLAGFGTQY
12	TRBV27	TRBJ1-5	ASIVGYSNQPQH
14	TRBV3-1/TRBV3-2	TRBJ1-5	ASSQESGKGNQPQH
10	TRBV29-1	TRBJ1-5	SVGVGNQPQH
12	TRBV18	TRBJ1-4	ASSLNRVGEKLF
10	TRBV2	TRBJ1-1	ASTQEQVEAF
12	TRBV6-1	TRBJ1-4	ASSEGGNYEKLF
12	TRBV2	TRBJ1-3	ASKREETGNTIY
18	TRBV6-1	TRBJ1-3	ASSEALDGSTGQGGNTIY
11	TRBV10-3	TRBJ2-1	AIGLAGPNEQF
14	TRBV11-3	TRBJ2-1	ASSLGSASHRREQF
13	TRBV5-1	TRBJ1-6	ASSRGGERNSPLH
11	TRBV3-1/TRBV3-2	TRBJ2-3	ATRTAGVDTQY
15	TRBV18	TRBJ1-4	ASSPFRGHPTNEKLF
9	TRBV28	TRBJ1-2	ASSHRVGYT
13	TRBV30	TRBJ1-2	AWSVRTTGRGGYT
17	TRBV23-1	TRBJ1-2	ASSHANREGGMGSYGYT
12	TRBV21-1	TRBJ2-7	ASSKRDRAHEQY
11	TRBV21-1	TRBJ2-7	ASREGTGDEQY
13	TRBV19	TRBJ2-5	ASSIGGAGQKTQY
12	TRBV18	TRBJ1-3	ASSPDNSGNTIY
12	TRBV6-2/TRBV6-3	TRBJ1-2	ASTPGSLNYGYT
13	TRBV6-6	TRBJ2-5	ASSYPPGTQETQY
15	TRBV3-1/TRBV3-2	TRBJ1-6	ASSQTWKGGPNSPLH
14	TRBV11-3	TRBJ2-7	ASSLGGTPDLYEQY
12	TRBV19	TRBJ1-3	ASMTSAGINTIY
13	TRBV3-1/TRBV3-2	TRBJ2-1	ASSQGTGGAAEQF
10	TRBV12-3/TRBV12-4	TRBJ1-2	ASSPGTDGYT